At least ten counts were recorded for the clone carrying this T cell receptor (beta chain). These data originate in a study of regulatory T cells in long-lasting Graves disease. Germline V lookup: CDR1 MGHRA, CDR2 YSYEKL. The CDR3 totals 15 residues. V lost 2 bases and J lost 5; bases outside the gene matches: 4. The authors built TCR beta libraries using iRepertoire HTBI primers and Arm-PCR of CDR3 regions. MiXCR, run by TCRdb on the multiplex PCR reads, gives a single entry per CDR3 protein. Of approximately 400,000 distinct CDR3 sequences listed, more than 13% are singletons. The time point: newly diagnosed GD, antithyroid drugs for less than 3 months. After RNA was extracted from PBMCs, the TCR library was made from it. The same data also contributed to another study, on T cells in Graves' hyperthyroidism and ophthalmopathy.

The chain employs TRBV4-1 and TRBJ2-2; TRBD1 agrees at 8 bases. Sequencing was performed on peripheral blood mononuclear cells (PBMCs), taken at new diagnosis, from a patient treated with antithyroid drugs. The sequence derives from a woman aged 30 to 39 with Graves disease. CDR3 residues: CASSQYGQGTGELFF. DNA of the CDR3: TGCGCCAGCAGCCAATACGGACAGGGTACCGGGGAGCTGTTTTTT.